This TCR beta chain was recorded in a study of blood T cell repertoires in COVID-19. Looking at the study overall: Whether acute or convalescent, the COVID-19 samples came from the United States, Italy and Spain. In each case, the material was cDNA or gDNA derived from T cells, B-cell-depleted T cells, or PBMCs.

The CDR3 contains 12 residues. Trimming took 6 bases from V and 2 from J; bases not matched to a gene: 3. Germline CDR1 is SQVTM and CDR2 is ANQGSEA. As handled by the study authors: Amplification from reference gene primers served as the basis for estimated nucleated cell counts. Sequenced by immunoSEQ multiplex PCR; TCRdb stores in-frame clones only, minus some. V and J calls and clone size are as listed in that table; D and trimming were resolved from the DNA. Among roughly 280,000 clones, around 90% were seen once, and the ten largest hold about 3%. Donors were grouped by their self-reported clinical history.

The specimen sequenced was PBMCs or T cells enriched from blood (not recorded which). The V call is TRBV29-1, the J call TRBJ2-7; 8 positions agree with TRBD1. This receptor was identified in a man in his forties who had been exposed to COVID-19. The CDR3 region has the DNA TGCAGCGTCATACAGGGGGCCTACGAGCAGTACTTC. As protein: CSVIQGAYEQYF.